These 25 T cell receptor beta chains were sequenced from one sample in a study of technical replicates of blood from a few donors. Libraries were prepared by immunoSEQ multiplex PCR; TCRdb keeps only in-frame clonotypes and omits some of them. The sample includes around 80,000 clones, roughly 98% of them seen just once. Sequencing input: T cells isolated from PBMCs. These TCRs come from a human donor in good health.

Worth noting for this clone: No conserved phenylalanine or tryptophan ends this CDR3, so it is likely a read error. No DNA is shown, since the ends of the CDR3 on it are uncertain; the CDR3 is the one TCRdb lists. V usage is TRBV23-1 and J usage is TRBJ1-1; the table gives TRBD1 as D, unverified against the DNA. TRBV23-1 is placed among ORFs of uncertain function. A total of 9 residues make up the CDR3, ends included. CDR3 region: CASRGGAES.

The chain uses TRBV6-1 and TRBJ2-7, with D maybe TRBD1 (6 bases). Germline assignment: CDR1 MNHNS and CDR2 SASEGT. The CDR3 has 12 residues. Trimming took off 4 bases at V and 7 bases at J, with 11 bases between the two ends. The DNA for the CDR3 is TGTGCCAGCAGTGTACAGGGTATTGAGCAGTACTTC. Encoded protein: CASSVQGIEQYF.

This rearrangement joins TRBV27 to TRBJ2-5; 9 bases match TRBD1. V shed 8 bases and J 0 bases; nucleotides not matched to a gene: 7. Per germline, CDR1 MNHEY and CDR2 SMNVEV (reference sequence). This CDR3 spans 15 amino acids. The CDR3 DNA follows: TGTGCCAGCTCTCCGGGACAGGGCGACCAAGAGACCCAGTACTTC. Its protein product is CASSPGQGDQETQYF.

The V gene is TRBV7-9, the J gene TRBJ1-1; 11 positions agree with TRBD1. V trimming: 7 bases; J trimming: 3 bases; junction bases outside the gene matches: 7. CDR3 length: 15 residues. Per the germline V gene, CDR1 is SEHNR and CDR2 is FQNEAQ (reference sequence). The DNA for the CDR3 is TGTGCCAGCAACTTGGGACAGGGGGTTGACACTGAAGCTTTCTTT. Residues: CASNLGQGVDTEAFF.

This sequence joins TRBV25-1 and TRBJ1-4, with 7 bases lining up with TRBD1. This CDR3 has 17 residues. V dropped 8 bases and J dropped 7; count of bases not matched to a gene: 19. The germline V gene encodes CDR1 MGHDK and CDR2 SYGVNS. CDR3: CASPTSDRRGSLEKLFF. Here the CDR3 DNA reads TGTGCCAGCCCTACTTCGGACAGGAGGGGCTCGCTTGAAAAACTGTTTTTT.

The chain recombines TRBV11-3 with TRBJ2-2, with TRBD2 identical over 9 bases. Germline V CDR1 and CDR2: SGHNT, YENEEA. The J segment lost 7 bases and the V segment lost 2 bases, leaving 5 bases of the junction unmatched. The CDR3 consists of 15 residues. The CDR3 protein is CASSLRTSVGGELFF. As DNA, the CDR3 is TGTGCCAGCAGCTTACGGACTAGCGTTGGCGGGGAGCTGTTTTTT.

The J gene is TRBJ2-7, the V gene TRBV11-2; a weak D match, TRBD1 (5 bases). The germline gives CDR1 SGHAT, CDR2 FQNNGV. V lost 5 bases to trimming and J lost 4 bases, with 15 bases between them. The CDR3 spans 14 residues. The CDR3 nucleotides read TGTGCCAGCAGCCCCAGGACATCCTCGTACGAGCAGTACTTC. Protein: CASSPRTSSYEQYF. Supplemented by reference TRBV11-2 and TRBJ2-7, the full variable domain reads EAGVAQSPRYKIIEKRQSVAFWCNPISGHATLYWYQQILGQGPKLLIQFQNNGVVDDSQLPKDRFSAERLKGVDSTLKIQPAKLEDSAVYLCASSPRTSSYEQYFGPGTRLTVT.

The rearrangement uses TRBV6-4 and TRBJ1-2, with 7 bases fitting TRBD1. The CDR3 consists of 15 residues. Trimming removed 6 bases from V and 2 bases from J; junction bases left unmatched: 9. Per germline, CDR1 MRHNA and CDR2 SNTAGT. This CDR3 is CASRAAKGANYGYTF. CDR3 coding DNA: TGTGCCAGCAGAGCCGCCAAGGGGGCAAACTATGGCTACACCTTC.

V and J are TRBV20-1 and TRBJ2-7; no clear D gene. Trimming took off 3 bases at V and 9 bases at J, with 12 bases between the two ends. The CDR3 length is 11 residues. The germline V gene has CDR1 DFQATT and CDR2 SNEGSKA (reference sequence). This CDR3 reads CSARHSQAQYF. DNA of the CDR3: TGCAGTGCTAGGCACTCCCAGGCGCAGTACTTC.

The count of this clone is one. The chain has TRBV6-1 and TRBJ1-1; possible D gene TRBD1, 6 bases. V lost 6 bases to trimming and J lost 12 bases, with 20 bases between them. Germline-derived CDR1 and CDR2 are MNHNS and SASEGT. The CDR3 totals 13 residues. Written as DNA, the CDR3 is TGTGCCAGCAGAATACAGGGAGAGACGTCGCCTTTCTTT. This translates into CASRIQGETSPFF.

V is TRBV27 and J is TRBJ2-7; TRBD1 might be the D (6 bases). V was shortened by 3 bases and J by 4 bases, with 13 bases between the two germline ends. The CDR3 length is 14 residues. Germline V lookup: CDR1 MNHEY, CDR2 SMNVEV (reference sequence). The CDR3 sequence is CASSFRGFGYEQYF. The CDR3 DNA reads TGTGCCAGCAGTTTTAGGGGGTTCGGGTACGAGCAGTACTTC.

This chain links TRBV19 with TRBJ1-1; the D is unclear. The V end was cut by 7 bases, the J end by 1 base, with 10 bases between. CDR1 is LNHDA, CDR2 SQIVND, per germline (reference sequence). This CDR3 comprises 13 residues. The CDR3 loop is CASTMTRNTEAFF. DNA of the CDR3: TGTGCCAGTACCATGACAAGGAACACTGAAGCTTTCTTT.

Of note for this clone: Relative to the germline gene, one junction end is altered; a read error may explain this. The V call is TRBV7-9, the J call TRBJ1-4; D is possibly TRBD1 (6 bases). This CDR3 comprises 14 residues. Germline values: CDR1 SEHNR, CDR2 FQNEAQ (reference sequence). CDR3 residues: CASSYSDPGQGHNF. CDR3 sequence (DNA): TGTGCCAGCAGCTATAGCGATCCGGGACAAGGACACAATTTT.

The rearrangement links TRBV7-9 to TRBJ2-5; D remains ambiguous. The CDR3 consists of 13 residues. V was pared by 1 base and J by 4 bases, with 7 bases between. The germline V gene encodes CDR1 SEHNR and CDR2 FQNEAQ (reference sequence). DNA for the CDR3: TGTGCCAGCAGCTTAGTCACACCAGAGACCCAGTACTTC. Translated, it gives CASSLVTPETQYF.

CDR3 nucleotide sequence: TGTGCCAGCAGCTCTAGGACAGAGTCCCCCCTTGGCACTGAAGCTTTCTTT. Translated: CASSSRTESPLGTEAFF. The chain links TRBV5-6 to TRBJ1-1; possible D gene TRBD1, 6 bases. Trimming cost V 3 bases and J 4 bases, with 22 bases left between them. Per germline, CDR1 SGHDT and CDR2 YYEEEE. This CDR3 has 17 residues.

The CDR3 spells CASSPWRGGTVQPQHF. In nucleotides, the CDR3 is TGTGCCAGCAGCCCCTGGCGGGGGGGCACCGTTCAGCCCCAGCATTTT. This chain connects TRBV7-8 to TRBJ1-5; perhaps TRBD1 as D (6 bases). The ends were cut back, 5 bases at V and 6 bases at J, with 20 bases in the middle. Per germline, CDR1 SGHVS and CDR2 FQNEAQ. The CDR3 runs to 16 residues.

This rearrangement joins TRBV19 to TRBJ2-4; the D gene is possibly TRBD1 (6 bases). The CDR3 runs 15 residues. Germline V gene data show CDR1 as LNHDA and CDR2 as SQIVND (reference sequence). V lost 1 base and J lost 8, with 15 bases in between. Here the CDR3 DNA reads TGTGCCAGTAGTATAGTACAGGGTACGTCGGACATTCAGTACTTC. It encodes CASSIVQGTSDIQYF.

The rearrangement uses TRBV2 and TRBJ2-7; tentatively, D is TRBD2 (6 bases). V shed 1 base and J shed 1 base, with 11 bases lying between them. In germline, CDR1 is SNHLY, CDR2 FYNNEI. The CDR3 totals 15 residues. The CDR3 nucleotides read TGTGCCAGCAGTGAAGGGGGAGGATCGTCCTACGAGCAGTACTTC. This translates into CASSEGGGSSYEQYF.

The rearrangement joins TRBV21-1 to TRBJ2-5; the DNA was not used to check the table's D call, TRBD2. TRBV21-1 is labeled a pseudogene. The CDR3 totals 16 residues. The CDR3 spells CASPTRLLGPQETQYF. CDR3 DNA sequence: TGTGCCAGCCCCACGAGACTACTTGGGCCTCAAGAGACCCAGTACTTC.

This rearrangement joins TRBV19 to TRBJ1-1; possibly TRBD1 for D (6 bases). From germline, CDR1 is LNHDA and CDR2 SQIVND (reference sequence). The ends were cut back, 2 bases at V and 1 base at J, with 11 bases in the middle. This CDR3 comprises 15 residues. CDR3 residues: CASSIIDRRNTEAFF. The DNA for the CDR3 is TGTGCCAGTAGTATAATAGACAGGCGGAACACTGAAGCTTTCTTT.

The J gene is TRBJ2-1, the V gene TRBV7-9, with 9 nucleotides matching TRBD1. J gave up 5 bases and V 5 bases, and 10 bases lay outside the gene matches. This CDR3 has 16 residues. CDR1 is SEHNR and CDR2 is FQNEAQ in the germline V gene (reference sequence). The CDR3 DNA reads TGTGCCAGCAGCCTCACCAGGGACAGGGCCGACAATGAGCAGTTCTTC. As protein: CASSLTRDRADNEQFF. Using reference TRBV7-9 and TRBJ2-1 for the parts outside the CDR3, the full variable domain is DTGVSQNPRHKITKRGQNVTFRCDPISEHNRLYWYRQTLGQGPEFLTYFQNEAQLEKSRLLSDRFSAERPKGSFSTLEIQRTEQGDSAMYLCASSLTRDRADNEQFFGPGTRLTVL.

This chain links TRBV6-5 with TRBJ1-1, with 8 nucleotides matching TRBD1. Trimming at V came to 6 bases and at J to 4 bases, leaving 7 bases not matched to a gene. The CDR3 sequence is 14 residues long. CDR1 and CDR2 from the germline V gene are MNHEY and SVGAGI. The CDR3 region is CASSPDRGSTEAFF. Written as DNA, the CDR3 is TGTGCCAGCAGCCCAGACAGGGGTAGCACTGAAGCTTTCTTT.

The genes are TRBV5-1 and TRBJ2-3; 7 nucleotides agree with TRBD1. CDR1 and CDR2 from the germline V gene are SGHRS and YFSETQ. The CDR3 is 15 amino acids. The V gene end was trimmed by 3 bases and the J gene end by 2 bases; junction bases not matched to a gene: 6. The CDR3 sequence is CASSSETGYTDTQYF. The CDR3, as DNA: TGCGCCAGCAGCTCGGAGACAGGGTACACAGATACGCAGTATTTT.

The chain combines TRBV19 with TRBJ2-7, with TRBD2 as a possible D gene (7 bases). Germline assignment: CDR1 LNHDA and CDR2 SQIVND (reference sequence). V was clipped by 3 bases and J by 4 bases, with 13 bases between them. This CDR3 region has 14 residues. The CDR3 DNA sequence: TGTGCCAGTAGTATGGTAGGGGGGGGGTACGAGCAGTACTTC. This encodes CASSMVGGGYEQYF. The full variable domain, in which reference TRBV19 and TRBJ2-7 provide the parts outside the CDR3, is DGGITQSPKYLFRKEGQNVTLSCEQNLNHDAMYWYRQDPGQGLRLIYYSQIVNDFQKGDIAEGYSVSREKKESFPLTVTSAQKNPTAFYLCASSMVGGGYEQYFGPGTRLTVT.

V is TRBV5-1 and J is TRBJ2-1; TRBD2 agrees at 11 bases. This CDR3 comprises 17 residues. V was clipped by 2 bases and J by 1 base; unmatched bases: 5. Germline V gene sequence: CDR1 SGHRS, CDR2 YFSETQ. The CDR3: CASSFQTSGISYNEQFF. The CDR3 region has the DNA TGCGCCAGCAGCTTTCAGACTAGCGGGATTTCCTACAATGAGCAGTTCTTC.